The 23 T cell receptor beta chains in this list originate from one sample, sequenced in a study of blood T cells in healthy people across ages. With a J-beta primer mix and a sample-barcoded 5' primer, a second PCR ran about 6 to 11 cycles. TCRdb passed the 5' RACE reads through MiXCR, listing each CDR3 protein once. The sample includes fewer than 1,200,000 distinct CDR3 sequences, almost 25% of them seen just once. The same sample was also used in a study of T cells of mothers and their children.

The sequencing sample was made of blood. These receptors came from a girl between 2 and 10 years old in good health.

V is TRBV20-1 and J is TRBJ2-1, with 13 nucleotides matching TRBD2. J lost 8 bases, V lost 0 bases, and 4 bases had no gene match. Germline V lookup: CDR1 DFQATT, CDR2 SNEGSKA (reference sequence). This CDR3 has 15 amino acids. CDR3 in DNA: TGCAGTGCTAGAGATCTACTAGCGGGGGGGTATGAGCAGTTCTTC. Translated: CSARDLLAGGYEQFF.

This clonotype was seen repeatedly, ten times or more. The chain employs TRBV20-1 and TRBJ2-1; D remains unclear. V was shortened by 6 bases and J by 0 bases, with 6 bases between the two germline ends. The CDR3 spans 12 residues. The V gene's germline CDR1 is DFQATT and CDR2 SNEGSKA (reference sequence). CDR3 protein: CSAPSSYNEQFF. Here the CDR3 DNA reads TGCAGTGCCCCTTCCTCCTACAATGAGCAGTTCTTC.

This clonotype appeared a few times. The chain joins TRBV7-2 to TRBJ2-1, with TRBD2 matching 13 bases. Germline assignment: CDR1 SGHTA and CDR2 FQGNSA. J lost 5 bases, V lost 5 bases, and 3 bases had no gene match. The CDR3 is made up of 15 amino acids. CDR3 protein: CASSVGLAGNNEQFF. Here the CDR3 DNA reads TGTGCCAGCAGCGTGGGACTAGCGGGGAACAATGAGCAGTTCTTC. Based on the CDR3 plus reference TRBV7-2 and TRBJ2-1, the full variable domain is GAGVSQSPSNKVTEKGKDVELRCDPISGHTALYWYRQSLGQGLEFLIYFQGNSAPDKSGLPSDRFSAERTGGSVSTLTIQRTQQEDSAVYLCASSVGLAGNNEQFFGPGTRLTVL.

V gene TRBV12-3 or TRBV12-4 combines with J gene TRBJ2-1; D not resolved. Trimming removed 6 bases from V and 4 bases from J, with 10 bases in between. The CDR3 extends over 13 amino acids. CDR3 nucleotide sequence: TGTGCCAGCAGACACCCTTTGTACAATGAGCAGTTCTTC. Residues: CASRHPLYNEQFF.

This clonotype was seen a handful of times. The chain joins TRBV18 to TRBJ1-1, with D possibly TRBD1 on 6 matching bases. The V end was cut by 3 bases, the J end by 10 bases, with 18 bases between. The germline V gene has CDR1 KGHSH and CDR2 LQKENI. The CDR3 consists of 14 residues. In DNA, the CDR3 is TGTGCCAGCTCACCCGACAGGCAAGGAGGGCGAGCTTTCTTT. Protein product: CASSPDRQGGRAFF.

This clonotype has more than one count but fewer than ten. The chain employs TRBV6-1 and TRBJ1-2; 7 positions match TRBD1. Germline V gives CDR1 MNHNS, CDR2 SASEGT. The CDR3 is made up of 14 amino acids. J was trimmed by 6 bases and V by 3 bases; bases with no gene match: 7. The chain's CDR3 is CASSDPGDRDGYTF. CDR3 sequence (DNA): TGTGCCAGCAGTGATCCCGGGGACAGAGATGGCTACACCTTC.

This clonotype was seen a handful of times. V is TRBV12-3 or TRBV12-4 and J is TRBJ2-7; TRBD2 matches at 7 bases. This CDR3 spans 16 amino acids. The J segment lost 4 bases and the V segment lost 6 bases, leaving 15 bases of the junction unmatched. This CDR3 is CASRYETGGVKYEQYF. The CDR3 DNA is TGTGCCAGCAGGTATGAGACGGGAGGTGTCAAATACGAGCAGTACTTC.

This clonotype has a single count. This chain links TRBV20-1 with TRBJ2-2; D unresolved. Germline V gene sequence: CDR1 DFQATT, CDR2 SNEGSKA (reference sequence). Trimming took off 5 bases at V and 4 bases at J, with 11 bases between the two ends. This CDR3 region has 13 residues. The CDR3 sequence is CSASGPPTGELFF. The CDR3 nucleotides are TGCAGTGCTTCCGGGCCGCCCACCGGGGAGCTGTTTTTT.

Concerning this clonotype itself: At one end, the junction sequence differs from germline, possibly due to a read error. This chain uses TRBV12-3 or TRBV12-4 with TRBJ2-2; 8 nucleotides align to TRBD2. This CDR3 region has 16 residues. DNA of the CDR3: TGTGCCAGCAGTTTATTCACCGGGAGGGCCACCGGGGGGCTGTTTTTT. It yields the protein CASSLFTGRATGGLFF.

The chain uses TRBV7-9 and TRBJ1-2; perhaps TRBD1 as D (5 bases). The CDR3 sequence is 15 residues long. CDR1 and CDR2 (germline): SEHNR, FQNEAQ (reference sequence). Deletions cut 4 bases from V and 1 base from J, with 13 bases between. The CDR3 loop reads CASSYAGANNYGYTF. In nucleotides, the CDR3 is TGTGCCAGCAGCTACGCCGGGGCTAATAACTATGGCTACACCTTC. The complete variable domain, with remaining parts taken from reference TRBV7-9 and TRBJ1-2, reads DTGVSQNPRHKITKRGQNVTFRCDPISEHNRLYWYRQTLGQGPEFLTYFQNEAQLEKSRLLSDRFSAERPKGSFSTLEIQRTEQGDSAMYLCASSYAGANNYGYTFGSGTRLTVV.

CDR3 residues: CASSFDRTYEKLFF. In DNA, the CDR3 is TGTGCCAGCAGCTTCGACAGGACTTATGAAAAACTGTTTTTT. The V gene is TRBV5-8, the J gene TRBJ1-4; perhaps TRBD1 as D (6 bases). V lost 2 bases and J 6 bases, leaving 11 bases between the germline ends. The CDR3 is made up of 14 amino acids. Germline V gene data show CDR1 as SGHTS and CDR2 as YDEGEE.

This clonotype came up a few times. V is TRBV20-1 and J is TRBJ1-4; a weak D match, TRBD1 (6 bases). The CDR3 length is 14 residues. Germline V gene sequence: CDR1 DFQATT, CDR2 SNEGSKA (reference sequence). Trimming removed 2 bases from V and 6 bases from J, with 13 bases in between. The CDR3 DNA sequence: TGCAGTGCTAGATCCGGACAGAGTGATGAAAAACTGTTTTTT. This gives the protein CSARSGQSDEKLFF.

This clonotype appeared a few times. The chain uses TRBV3-1 and TRBJ1-5; no firm D call. Germline V gene lookup returns CDR1 LGHDT and CDR2 YNNKEL (reference sequence). Trimming took off 2 bases at V and 0 bases at J, with 8 bases between the two ends. The CDR3 has 15 amino acids. Here the CDR3 DNA reads TGTGCCAGCAGCCAACAAATGGATAGCAATCAGCCCCAGCATTTT. It translates to CASSQQMDSNQPQHF. Based on the CDR3 plus reference TRBV3-1 and TRBJ1-5, the full variable domain is DTAVSQTPKYLVTQMGNDKSIKCEQNLGHDTMYWYKQDSKKFLKIMFSYNNKELIINETVPNRFSPKSPDKAHLNLHINSLELGDSAVYFCASSQQMDSNQPQHFGDGTRLSIL.

This rearrangement joins TRBV29-1 to TRBJ1-1, with D hard to call. CDR1 is SQVTM and CDR2 is ANQGSEA in the germline V gene. The CDR3 totals 10 residues. V lost 2 bases and J 7 bases, leaving 5 bases between the germline ends. The CDR3 DNA reads TGCAGCGTTGAACGGGATGAAGCTTTCTTT. This sequence encodes CSVERDEAFF.

This sequence joins TRBV7-2 and TRBJ2-6; D is unresolved. Trimming cost V 6 bases and J 2 bases, with 23 bases left between them. This CDR3 region has 19 residues. Germline CDR1 is SGHTA and CDR2 is FQGNSA. As DNA, the CDR3 is TGTGCCAGCAGATTTTGGGGTACCCGCTCAATTCCTGGGGCCAACGTCCTGACTTTC. Residues: CASRFWGTRSIPGANVLTF.

The V and J genes are TRBV2 and TRBJ2-7, with 7 positions matching TRBD1. V gave up 5 bases and J gave up 6 bases; unmatched junction bases: 10. Germline V gene sequence: CDR1 SNHLY, CDR2 FYNNEI. This CDR3 has 14 amino acids. This CDR3 is CASSSRGQTIEQYF. The CDR3 DNA is TGTGCCAGCAGTTCCCGGGGACAGACCATCGAGCAGTACTTC.

This clonotype was seen a handful of times. The chain combines TRBV27 with TRBJ2-1; tentative D call: TRBD2 (5 bases). This CDR3 has 14 residues. Germline-derived CDR1 and CDR2 are MNHEY and SMNVEV (reference sequence). Trimming took off 0 bases at V and 15 bases at J, with 18 bases between the two ends. CDR3 residues: CASSLSVETKDRFF. CDR3 nucleotides: TGTGCCAGCAGTTTATCAGTTGAGACTAAGGATCGGTTCTTC.

The gene calls are TRBV7-2 and TRBJ1-1; 8 bases line up with TRBD1. Trimming removed 3 bases from V and 4 bases from J; junction bases left unmatched: 7. This CDR3 has 15 residues. CDR1 and CDR2 (germline): SGHTA, FQGNSA. The DNA of the CDR3 is TGTGCCAGCAGCTTCTTACAGGGGGGTAGCACTGAAGCTTTCTTT. This codes for CASSFLQGGSTEAFF.

This clonotype was counted a few times. V is TRBV2 and J is TRBJ1-3; the match to TRBD1 covers 12 bases. Per the germline V gene, CDR1 is SNHLY and CDR2 is FYNNEI. The CDR3 extends over 16 amino acids. V lost 6 bases and J lost 3; bases outside the gene matches: 6. Here the CDR3 DNA reads TGTGCCAGCAGGAGGGACAGGGGGCAGATTGGAAACACCATATATTTT. Its protein product is CASRRDRGQIGNTIYF.

This clonotype was detected only a few times. The chain links TRBV10-2 to TRBJ2-3; unclear D gene. The germline gives CDR1 WSHSY, CDR2 SAAADI. This CDR3 comprises 14 residues. Deletions cut 8 bases from V and 4 bases from J, with 16 bases between. CDR3 nucleotide sequence: TGCGCCAGCTGTGCAAGCGTGTCTGCAGATACGCAGTATTTT. Amino acid sequence: CASCASVSADTQYF.

V and J are TRBV27 and TRBJ2-7, with D possibly being TRBD2 (5 bases). V shed 4 bases and J shed 6 bases, with 16 bases lying between them. The CDR3 is 14 residues long. CDR1 and CDR2 (germline): MNHEY, SMNVEV (reference sequence). The CDR3 sequence is CASSSRPGFGEQYF. Here the CDR3 DNA reads TGTGCCAGCAGTTCCCGCCCGGGGTTTGGCGAGCAGTACTTC.

V usage is TRBV28 and J usage is TRBJ2-1, with 12 nucleotides matching TRBD2. The germline CDR1 and CDR2 sequences are MDHEN and SYDVKM. V was pared by 6 bases and J by 5 bases, with 14 bases of the junction left unmatched. The length of the CDR3 is 18 residues. Here the CDR3 reads CASSSLGTTSGGNNEQFF. The CDR3 bases are TGTGCCAGCAGCTCCCTCGGGACGACTAGCGGGGGTAACAATGAGCAGTTCTTC.

This clonotype appeared a single time. This sequence joins TRBV11-2 and TRBJ1-1; weak D call: TRBD1 (6 bases). The germline gives CDR1 SGHAT, CDR2 FQNNGV. The CDR3 covers 17 residues. V was shortened by 0 bases and J by 5 bases, with 19 bases between the two germline ends. This CDR3 reads CASSLEWGGAPGTEAFF. In nucleotides, the CDR3 is TGTGCCAGCAGCTTAGAGTGGGGGGGGGCGCCGGGGACTGAAGCTTTCTTT.